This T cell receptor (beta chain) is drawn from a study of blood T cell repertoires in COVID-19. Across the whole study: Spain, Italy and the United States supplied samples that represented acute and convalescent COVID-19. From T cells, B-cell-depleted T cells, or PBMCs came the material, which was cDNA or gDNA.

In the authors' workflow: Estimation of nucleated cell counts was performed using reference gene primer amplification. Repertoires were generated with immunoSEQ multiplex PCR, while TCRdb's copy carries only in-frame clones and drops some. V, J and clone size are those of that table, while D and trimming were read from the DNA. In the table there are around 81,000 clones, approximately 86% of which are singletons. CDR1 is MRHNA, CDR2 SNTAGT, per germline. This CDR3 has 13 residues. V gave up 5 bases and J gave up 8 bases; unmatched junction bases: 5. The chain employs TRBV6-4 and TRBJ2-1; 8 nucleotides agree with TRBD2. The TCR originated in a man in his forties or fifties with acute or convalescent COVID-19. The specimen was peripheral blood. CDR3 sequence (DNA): TGTGCCAGCAGTAGGACTAGCCCGGATGAGCAGTTCTTC. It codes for CASSRTSPDEQFF.